These 13 T cell receptor beta chains originate from one sample sequenced in a study of blood T cell repertoires in COVID-19. Only in-frame clones appear in the TCRdb table, and some are missing; sequencing was by immunoSEQ multiplex PCR. The sample has over 200,000 clones, just over 90% seen once. Sequencing was carried out using peripheral blood. All receptors derive from a man aged 25-45 years with acute or convalescent COVID-19.

The chain has TRBV28 and TRBJ2-2; 9 bases match TRBD2. The CDR3 contains 15 residues. After removal of 4 bases from V and 7 bases from J, the junction contained 7 bases not matched to a gene. Germline assignment: CDR1 MDHEN and CDR2 SYDVKM. CDR3 sequence (DNA): TGTGCCAGCAGTTGGGCGGGAGGGCAGCACGGGGAGCTGTTTTTT. The encoded protein is CASSWAGGQHGELFF.

The gene calls are TRBV7-9 and TRBJ2-3; 7 nucleotides agree with TRBD1. CDR3 size: 14 residues. Germline assignment: CDR1 SEHNR and CDR2 FQNEAQ (reference sequence). The junction had 6 bases not matched to a gene; V was cut back by 7 bases and J by 2 bases. The CDR3 protein is CASITGVNTDTQYF. CDR3 DNA: TGTGCCAGCATTACAGGGGTAAACACAGATACGCAGTATTTT.

V gene TRBV5-1 combines with J gene TRBJ1-6; D not certain. The germline V gene encodes CDR1 SGHRS and CDR2 YFSETQ. The V end lost 4 bases, the J end lost 7 bases, and 15 bases lay between the germline ends. This CDR3 is 15 amino acids long. This chain's CDR3 is CASSPYTRENSPLHF. The CDR3, as DNA: TGCGCCAGCAGCCCTTACACTCGGGAGAATTCACCCCTCCACTTT.

This clone has only a few counts. V is TRBV2 and J is TRBJ2-2; 8 nucleotides align to TRBD2. CDR1 and CDR2 from the germline V gene are SNHLY and FYNNEI. The CDR3 runs to 15 residues. V shed 6 bases, J shed 5 bases, and the junction held 8 bases outside the gene matches. CDR3 sequence (DNA): TGTGCCAGCAGAGTAGCGGGGACGACGACCGGGGAGCTGTTTTTT. Amino acids: CASRVAGTTTGELFF. The complete variable domain, with remaining parts taken from reference TRBV2 and TRBJ2-2, reads EPEVTQTPSHQVTQMGQEVILRCVPISNHLYFYWYRQILGQKVEFLVSFYNNEISEKSEIFDDQFSVERPDGSNFTLKIRSTKLEDSAMYFCASRVAGTTTGELFFGEGSRLTVL.

This chain links TRBV30 with TRBJ2-5, with 13 nucleotides matching TRBD2. The CDR3 runs to 16 residues. Germline V gene lookup returns CDR1 GTSNPN and CDR2 SVGIG (reference sequence). Unmatched junction bases numbered 5, after V lost 0 bases and J lost 4 bases. The CDR3 DNA is TGTGCCTGGAGTGTCGGACTAGCGGGAGTACGAGAGACCCAGTACTTC. Translated, it gives CAWSVGLAGVRETQYF. The variable domain in full, with the rest retrieved from reference TRBV30 and TRBJ2-5, is SQTIHQWPATLVQPVGSPLSLECTVEGTSNPNLYWYRQAAGRGLQLLFYSVGIGQISSEVPQNLSASRPQDRQFILSSKKLLLSDSGFYLCAWSVGLAGVRETQYFGPGTRLLVL.

V is TRBV4-1 and J is TRBJ1-5; 7 bases are a match to TRBD1. The ends lost 4 bases at V and 5 bases at J; junction bases unmatched: 5. Per the germline V gene, CDR1 is MGHRA and CDR2 is YSYEKL. CDR3 length: 14 residues. CDR3 residues: CASSPTGLDQPQHF. The DNA of the CDR3 is TGCGCCAGCAGCCCGACAGGGTTGGATCAGCCCCAGCATTTT.

The chain links TRBV6-4 to TRBJ2-1; D is perhaps TRBD2 (6 bases). Germline V gene lookup returns CDR1 MRHNA and CDR2 SNTAGT. The V gene lost 9 bases and the J gene lost 5 bases, with 23 bases spanning the gap. This CDR3 region has 16 residues. CDR3 DNA sequence: TGTGCCAGTTCCTATGGGGGGAAATTATCTCACAATGAGCAGTTCTTC. It translates to CASSYGGKLSHNEQFF.

The chain recombines TRBV11-2 with TRBJ1-1, with D possibly being TRBD1 (5 bases). Looked up from germline, CDR1 is SGHAT and CDR2 is FQNNGV. Trimming stripped 4 bases from V and 8 bases from J, with 11 bases between. CDR3 length: 12 residues. This CDR3 reads CASSSDGAEAFF. The CDR3 nucleotides read TGTGCCAGCAGCTCTGATGGGGCAGAAGCTTTCTTT.

The genes are TRBV2 and TRBJ1-2, with unresolved D. Germline lookup yields CDR1 SNHLY and CDR2 FYNNEI. This CDR3 spans 14 amino acids. Deletions cut 6 bases from V and 4 bases from J, with 15 bases between. The CDR3 sequence is CASRGDGQLYGYTF. The CDR3 region has the DNA TGTGCCAGCAGGGGTGATGGGCAGCTCTATGGCTACACCTTC. The full variable domain, rest sourced from reference TRBV2 and TRBJ1-2, is EPEVTQTPSHQVTQMGQEVILRCVPISNHLYFYWYRQILGQKVEFLVSFYNNEISEKSEIFDDQFSVERPDGSNFTLKIRSTKLEDSAMYFCASRGDGQLYGYTFGSGTRLTVV.

The chain combines TRBV9 with TRBJ2-7, with 12 bases aligning to TRBD1. V lost 4 bases to trimming and J lost 2 bases; unmatched junction nucleotides: 4. Germline V gene lookup returns CDR1 SGDLS and CDR2 YYNGEE. The CDR3 sequence is 15 residues long. In DNA, the CDR3 is TGTGCCAGCAGCACTGGGACAGGGGGCACCTACGAGCAGTACTTC. Translated, it gives CASSTGTGGTYEQYF.

V and J are TRBV7-9 and TRBJ2-1; tentatively, D is TRBD1 (5 bases). Germline lookup yields CDR1 SEHNR and CDR2 FQNEAQ (reference sequence). V shed 6 bases and J shed 2 bases, with 17 bases lying between them. This CDR3 region has 16 residues. The CDR3 loop reads CASSPQGLRTYNEQFF. The CDR3 DNA reads as TGTGCCAGCAGTCCTCAGGGTTTACGTACCTACAATGAGCAGTTCTTC.

The rearrangement joins TRBV11-1 to TRBJ2-1, with 8 bases fitting TRBD2. The CDR3 runs to 15 residues. The germline CDR1 and CDR2 sequences are SGHAT and FQDESV (reference sequence). J gave up 4 bases and V 0 bases, and 2 bases lay outside the gene matches. The DNA of the CDR3 is TGTGCCAGCAGCTTAGCTAGCGGGACATACAATGAGCAGTTCTTC. It translates to CASSLASGTYNEQFF.

The rearrangement joins TRBV6-5 to TRBJ2-3; a possible D gene is TRBD2 (5 bases). Per germline, CDR1 MNHEY and CDR2 SVGAGI. The CDR3 is made up of 12 amino acids. The ends were cut back, 6 bases at V and 5 bases at J, with 9 bases in the middle. CDR3 bases: TGTGCCAGCAGCCACCGGGAAGATACGCAGTATTTT. This gives the protein CASSHREDTQYF.